Below, 26 T cell receptor beta chains from the same sample are listed, as sequenced in a study of blood T cell repertoires in COVID-19. Assay: immunoSEQ multiplex PCR; the TCRdb copy retains only in-frame clones and omits some. Of about 400,000 clones in the sample, about 87% are singletons; the top ten hold approximately 9.3%. Sequenced input: PBMCs or T cells enriched from blood (not recorded which). The receptor set was obtained from a woman aged 45-59 years who had recovered from COVID-19.

Only a few counts were recorded for this clone. The rearrangement links TRBV6-5 to TRBJ2-5; TRBD1 is a possible D gene (5 bases). CDR3 length: 14 amino acids. Trimming removed 6 bases at V and 4 bases at J, with 15 bases between. CDR1 is MNHEY and CDR2 is SVGAGI in the germline V gene. The CDR3 bases are TGTGCCAGCAGGGCAGGGTGGGGTCGAGAGACCCAGTACTTC. Translated, it gives CASRAGWGRETQYF.

This clone was detected only once. The chain carries TRBV7-2 and TRBJ2-7; 9 bases match TRBD1. V trimming: 7 bases; J trimming: 3 bases; junction bases outside the gene matches: 10. From germline, CDR1 is SGHTA and CDR2 FQGNSA. The CDR3 has 15 amino acids. CDR3 residues: CASIPGGTGHYEQYF. The DNA of the CDR3 is TGTGCCAGCATCCCTGGGGGGACAGGGCACTACGAGCAGTACTTC.

The V gene is TRBV2, the J gene TRBJ1-2; weak D call: TRBD1 (6 bases). This CDR3 is 17 amino acids long. From germline, CDR1 is SNHLY and CDR2 FYNNEI. V dropped 2 bases and J dropped 2 bases, with 18 bases sitting between them. The CDR3 spells CASSEPGRGGANYGYTF. CDR3 DNA: TGTGCCAGCAGTGAACCGGGGAGGGGGGGCGCGAACTATGGCTACACCTTC.

The chain is built from TRBV19 and TRBJ1-5; D gene ambiguous. The V and J ends lost 0 bases and 4 bases respectively, with 16 bases between them. The CDR3 has 17 residues. CDR1 and CDR2 (germline): LNHDA, SQIVND (reference sequence). The CDR3 coding sequence is TGTGCCAGTAGTATAGATCGCGGAGGGCTTCTAAATCAGCCCCAGCATTTT. Its protein is CASSIDRGGLLNQPQHF.

This chain connects TRBV7-2 to TRBJ1-2, with D possibly TRBD1 on 5 matching bases. The V end was cut by 2 bases, the J end by 6 bases, with 25 bases between. Germline V CDR1 and CDR2: SGHTA, FQGNSA. This CDR3 is 18 amino acids long. The CDR3: CASSLITALRGSGDGYTF. The CDR3 DNA reads as TGTGCCAGCAGCTTAATAACCGCCCTTCGGGGGAGTGGGGATGGCTACACCTTC.

The gene calls are TRBV24-1 and TRBJ2-1; maybe TRBD1 (6 bases). The ends were cut back, 6 bases at V and 8 bases at J, with 22 bases in the middle. CDR1 is KGHDR, CDR2 SFDVKD, per germline. The CDR3 contains 16 residues. This chain's CDR3 is CATSQGTSGSIDEQFF. The CDR3 DNA reads as TGTGCCACCAGTCAAGGGACATCAGGTAGTATCGATGAGCAGTTCTTC.

The chain employs TRBV2 and TRBJ2-2; TRBD1 aligns across 8 bases. Germline CDR1 and CDR2: SNHLY and FYNNEI. The V segment lost 6 bases and the J segment 0 bases; nucleotides outside the gene matches: 9. The CDR3 has 17 amino acids. In DNA form, the CDR3 reads TGTGCCAGCAGGGGGACAGGACTATTCGCGAACACCGGGGAGCTGTTTTTT. Amino acids: CASRGTGLFANTGELFF.

The V gene is TRBV29-1, the J gene TRBJ2-2; tentative D call: TRBD2 (5 bases). CDR1 SQVTM and CDR2 ANQGSEA come from the germline V gene. This CDR3 has 14 residues. The V and J ends lost 6 bases and 0 bases respectively, with 11 bases between them. The CDR3 nucleotides are TGCAGCGTCTCGTCGGGGACGAACACCGGGGAGCTGTTTTTT. This codes for CSVSSGTNTGELFF.

The chain recombines TRBV19 with TRBJ1-6, with D possibly being TRBD1 (5 bases). V lost 1 base and J lost 7, with 11 bases in between. CDR3 length equals 15 residues. Germline CDR1 reads LNHDA; CDR2 reads SQIVND (reference sequence). The CDR3 reads CASSIGSRVNSPLHF. In DNA form, the CDR3 reads TGTGCCAGTAGTATAGGTTCCAGGGTGAATTCACCCCTCCACTTT.

The rearrangement uses TRBV6-1 and TRBJ2-1; 9 positions match TRBD2. From germline, CDR1 is MNHNS and CDR2 SASEGT. The CDR3 consists of 16 residues. J lost 6 bases, V lost 2 bases, and 8 bases had no gene match. CDR3 coding DNA: TGTGCCAGCAGTGAATATCGGAGCGGGGGGCTCAATGAGCAGTTCTTC. Translating gives CASSEYRSGGLNEQFF.

The sample holds a few counts of this clone. The chain is built from TRBV4-3 and TRBJ1-5; D is perhaps TRBD1 (6 bases). With 1 base removed from V and 5 bases from J, the gap between germline ends came to 12 bases. The CDR3 sequence is 15 residues long. CDR1 is LGHNA and CDR2 is YSLEER in the germline V gene. The CDR3 here is CASSQGGGPYQPQHF. As DNA, the CDR3 is TGCGCCAGCAGCCAAGGGGGGGGGCCTTATCAGCCCCAGCATTTT.

The chain combines TRBV6-2 or TRBV6-3 with TRBJ2-1; D is perhaps TRBD2 (6 bases). Germline CDR1 and CDR2: MNHEY and SVGEGT. V lost 0 bases to trimming and J lost 3 bases, with 12 bases between them. The CDR3 totals 16 residues. The CDR3 nucleotides read TGTGCCAGCAGTTACTCGAGGCCGGGGGACTACAATGAGCAGTTCTTC. Its protein product is CASSYSRPGDYNEQFF.

V and J are TRBV3-1 (or the pseudogene TRBV3-2) and TRBJ1-2, with D possibly TRBD1 on 5 matching bases. Per germline, CDR1 LGHDT and CDR2 YNNKEL (reference sequence). V was trimmed by 3 bases and J by 2 bases, leaving 7 bases between them. The CDR3 extends over 13 amino acids. The CDR3 reads CASSQQGNYGYTF. In DNA form, the CDR3 reads TGTGCCAGCAGCCAGCAGGGAAACTATGGCTACACCTTC.

The rearrangement joins TRBV28 to TRBJ1-4; the D is unclear. Germline V gene sequence: CDR1 MDHEN, CDR2 SYDVKM. The germline V and J ends were trimmed by 2 bases and 0 bases, with 7 bases remaining between them. This CDR3 region has 15 residues. The CDR3 protein is CASSLIGATNEKLFF. CDR3 DNA sequence: TGTGCCAGCAGTTTAATCGGTGCAACTAATGAAAAACTGTTTTTT.

The chain recombines TRBV5-1 with TRBJ1-2, with D possibly being TRBD1 (6 bases). The length of the CDR3 is 14 residues. The germline V gene encodes CDR1 SGHRS and CDR2 YFSETQ. V lost 2 bases and J 0 bases, leaving 8 bases between the germline ends. The CDR3 sequence: CASSLGQPNYGYTF. DNA for the CDR3: TGCGCCAGCAGCTTAGGACAGCCTAACTATGGCTACACCTTC.

This clone has only a few counts. The chain has TRBV30 and TRBJ1-6, with unresolved D. Germline V gene sequence: CDR1 GTSNPN, CDR2 SVGIG (reference sequence). The CDR3 consists of 13 residues. V was cut by 2 bases and J by 10 bases, with 12 bases left in between. The CDR3 is CAWSTGVSSPLHF. As DNA, the CDR3 is TGTGCCTGGAGTACCGGGGTTTCGTCACCCCTCCACTTT.

The CDR3 DNA reads TGTGCCAGCTTACAGGGAGACTCCTACGAGCAGTACTTC. Translation: CASLQGDSYEQYF. This chain joins TRBV11-1 and TRBJ2-7; weak D call: TRBD1 (6 bases). Germline V lookup: CDR1 SGHAT, CDR2 FQDESV (reference sequence). V lost 8 bases to trimming and J lost 0 bases, with 11 bases between them. This CDR3 region has 13 residues.

This chain uses TRBV5-6 with TRBJ2-1; the D gene is possibly TRBD1 (5 bases). From germline, CDR1 is SGHDT and CDR2 YYEEEE. The CDR3 is 13 residues long. Trimming pared 4 bases from V and 12 bases from J, leaving 17 bases between. CDR3 sequence: CASSKLGAGGQFF. For the CDR3, the DNA is TGTGCCAGCAGCAAGCTAGGGGCTGGCGGGCAGTTCTTC.

The V and J genes are TRBV4-1 and TRBJ1-4, with a possible D match to TRBD1 (6 bases). V was clipped by 0 bases and J by 6 bases, with 17 bases between them. Germline loops: CDR1 MGHRA, CDR2 YSYEKL. This CDR3 is built from 17 residues. CDR3 protein: CASSQDELRGGDEKLFF. The DNA for the CDR3 is TGCGCCAGCAGCCAAGATGAGTTAAGGGGGGGGGATGAAAAACTGTTTTTT.

This clone was seen once. The chain uses TRBV27 and TRBJ1-1; possible D gene TRBD1, 6 bases. CDR3 length equals 14 residues. V was trimmed by 5 bases and J by 3 bases, leaving 13 bases between them. CDR1 MNHEY and CDR2 SMNVEV come from the germline V gene (reference sequence). The CDR3 reads CASSPGDAYTEAFF. The CDR3, as DNA: TGTGCCAGCAGTCCAGGGGACGCCTACACTGAAGCTTTCTTT.

For the CDR3, the DNA is TGTGCTAGTGGTTTGGTACTAACAGGGGAAACTCAGCCCCAGCATTTT. Protein product: CASGLVLTGETQPQHF. The genes are TRBV12-5 and TRBJ1-5, with 7 bases identical to TRBD1. Trimming at V came to 0 bases and at J to 6 bases, leaving 8 bases not matched to a gene. This CDR3 comprises 16 residues. Per germline, CDR1 LGHNT and CDR2 FRNRAP. Full variable domain (remainder filled in from reference TRBV12-5 and TRBJ1-5): DARVTQTPRHKVTEMGQEVTMRCQPILGHNTVFWYRQTMMQGLELLAYFRNRAPLDDSGMPKDRFSAEMPDATLATLKIQPSEPRDSAVYFCASGLVLTGETQPQHFGDGTRLSIL.

The sample holds one count of this clone. The V gene is TRBV19, the J gene TRBJ1-6; a weak D match, TRBD1 (6 bases). V was trimmed by 5 bases and J by 4 bases, leaving 12 bases between them. Germline CDR1 LNHDA, CDR2 SQIVND (reference sequence). CDR3 length: 15 amino acids. The CDR3 here is CASSAGAGYNSPLHF. The CDR3 DNA reads TGTGCCAGTAGTGCAGGGGCTGGGTATAATTCACCCCTCCACTTT. The variable domain in full, with the rest retrieved from reference TRBV19 and TRBJ1-6, is DGGITQSPKYLFRKEGQNVTLSCEQNLNHDAMYWYRQDPGQGLRLIYYSQIVNDFQKGDIAEGYSVSREKKESFPLTVTSAQKNPTAFYLCASSAGAGYNSPLHFGNGTRLTVT.

The rearrangement joins TRBV24-1 to TRBJ2-1; 7 bases line up with TRBD1. The J segment lost 4 bases and the V segment lost 3 bases, leaving 5 bases of the junction unmatched. Germline V CDR1 and CDR2: KGHDR, SFDVKD. The CDR3 runs 15 residues. The CDR3 DNA reads TGTGCCACCAGTGATGCACAGGGGATTTACAATGAGCAGTTCTTC. Translating it yields CATSDAQGIYNEQFF.

This clone occurred a few times. The chain combines TRBV18 with TRBJ1-2; D gene ambiguous. The V and J ends lost 3 bases and 8 bases respectively, with 16 bases between them. The CDR3 loop spans 14 amino acids. Germline CDR1 and CDR2: KGHSH and LQKENI. The CDR3 spells CASSPFPDRGGYTF. For the CDR3, the DNA is TGTGCCAGCTCACCTTTTCCGGACCGGGGAGGCTACACCTTC.

The chain recombines TRBV25-1 with TRBJ2-3; 13 positions agree with TRBD2. The CDR3 has 17 residues. V trimming: 6 bases; J trimming: 1 base; junction bases outside the gene matches: 7. From germline, CDR1 is MGHDK and CDR2 SYGVNS. CDR3 sequence reads: CASSGLAGALGTDTQYF. CDR3 in DNA: TGTGCCAGCAGCGGACTAGCGGGGGCGCTTGGCACAGATACGCAGTATTTT.

A single count supports this clone. The chain links TRBV10-3 to TRBJ1-5, with 7 positions matching TRBD1. With 5 bases clipped from V and 10 bases from J, the junction kept 14 bases outside the gene matches. In germline, CDR1 is ENHRY, CDR2 SYGVKD. The CDR3 spans 15 residues. The CDR3 loop reads CAISPWDSPSNPQHF. DNA for the CDR3: TGTGCCATCAGTCCGTGGGACAGCCCGTCTAACCCCCAGCATTTT.